Detailed here is one TCR beta chain. The entry originates in a study of blood T cell repertoires in COVID-19. Study details: Material from acute and convalescent COVID-19 was sourced from the United States, Italy and Spain.

TCRdb's copy holds only in-frame clones and misses some; the assay was immunoSEQ multiplex PCR. The sample yields over 150,000 clones, about four fifths seen once. Germline CDR1 PRHDT, CDR2 FYEKMQ (reference sequence). The V gene end was trimmed by 2 bases and the J gene end by 0 bases; junction bases not matched to a gene: 10. This CDR3 region has 20 residues. The V gene is TRBV13, the J gene TRBJ2-1; 13 positions match TRBD2. Sequenced material: peripheral blood. The TCR comes from an elderly woman with acute or convalescent COVID-19. The CDR3 sequence: CASSLYLRTSGRSSYNEQFF. As DNA, the CDR3 is TGTGCCAGCAGCTTATACCTCCGGACTAGCGGGAGATCCTCCTACAATGAGCAGTTCTTC.